The source of this TCR beta chain is a study of T cell responses to AZD1222 COVID-19 vaccine. Sequenced by immunoSEQ multiplex PCR; TCRdb stores in-frame clones only, minus some. The top ten hold approximately 1.1% of the sample, which has 150,000 to 200,000 clones, 92% seen once. CDR3 size: 14 residues. CDR1 SEHNR and CDR2 FQNEAQ come from the germline V gene (reference sequence). The V end lost 0 bases, the J end lost 5 bases, and 8 bases lay between the germline ends. The material was peripheral blood, obtained 28 days after the second AZD1222 dose. This sequence originates from an adult who received the AZD1222 COVID-19 vaccine. The chain has TRBV7-9 and TRBJ2-1, with TRBD1 as a possible D gene (6 bases). The CDR3 loop reads CASSLAGGHNEQFF. DNA for the CDR3: TGTGCCAGCAGCTTAGCTGGGGGCCACAATGAGCAGTTCTTC.